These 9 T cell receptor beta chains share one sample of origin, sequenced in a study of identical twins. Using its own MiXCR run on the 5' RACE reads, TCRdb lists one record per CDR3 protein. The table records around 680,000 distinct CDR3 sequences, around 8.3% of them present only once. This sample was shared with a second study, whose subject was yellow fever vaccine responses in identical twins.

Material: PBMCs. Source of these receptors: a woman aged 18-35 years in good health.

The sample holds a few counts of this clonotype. The CDR3 protein is CASSWTDTSTEAFF. CDR3 in DNA: TGCGCCAGCAGCTGGACGGACACTTCGACTGAAGCTTTCTTT. The chain couples TRBV5-1 to TRBJ1-1; possible D gene TRBD1, 5 bases. CDR3 size: 14 residues. CDR1 and CDR2 (germline): SGHRS, YFSETQ. V was trimmed by 3 bases and J by 5 bases, leaving 14 bases between them. Filled out from reference TRBV5-1 and TRBJ1-1, the complete variable domain reads KAGVTQTPRYLIKTRGQQVTLSCSPISGHRSVSWYQQTPGQGLQFLFEYFSETQRNKGNFPGRFSGRQFSNSRSEMNVSTLELGDSALYLCASSWTDTSTEAFFGQGTRLTVV.

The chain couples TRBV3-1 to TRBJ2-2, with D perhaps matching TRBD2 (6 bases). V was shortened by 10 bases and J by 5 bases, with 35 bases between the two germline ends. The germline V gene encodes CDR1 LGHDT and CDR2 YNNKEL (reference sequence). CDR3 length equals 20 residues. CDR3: CATCQEKPSGRGRLTGELFF. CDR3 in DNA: TGTGCCACCTGCCAAGAAAAGCCCTCCGGTCGGGGGAGGCTGACCGGGGAGCTGTTTTTT. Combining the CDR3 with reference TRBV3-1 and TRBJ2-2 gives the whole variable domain DTAVSQTPKYLVTQMGNDKSIKCEQNLGHDTMYWYKQDSKKFLKIMFSYNNKELIINETVPNRFSPKSPDKAHLNLHINSLELGDSAVYFCATCQEKPSGRGRLTGELFFGEGSRLTVL.

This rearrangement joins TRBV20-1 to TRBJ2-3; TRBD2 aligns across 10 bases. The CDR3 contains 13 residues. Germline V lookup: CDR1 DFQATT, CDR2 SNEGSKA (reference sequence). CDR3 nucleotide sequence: TGCGGGATAGCGGGGGGAAGCACAGATACGCAGTATTTT. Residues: CGIAGGSTDTQYF.

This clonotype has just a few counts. CDR3 coding DNA: TGTGCCAGCAACAGGGGGGGCTCTGAAGCTTTCTTT. This encodes CASNRGGSEAFF. This chain uses TRBV6-2 or TRBV6-3 with TRBJ1-1, with 8 nucleotides matching TRBD1. The length of the CDR3 is 12 residues. The junction had 4 bases not matched to a gene; V was cut back by 7 bases and J by 6 bases. Germline CDR1 MNHEY, CDR2 SVGEGT.

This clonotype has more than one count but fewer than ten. The DNA of the CDR3 is TGTGCCAGCAGTTACCCGTCTGGGGAGCTGTTTTTT. Translated: CASSYPSGELFF. The V and J genes are TRBV6-2 or TRBV6-3 and TRBJ2-2; D is undetermined. V lost 2 bases to trimming and J lost 8 bases, with 6 bases between them. The V gene's germline CDR1 is MNHEY and CDR2 SVGEGT. The CDR3 consists of 12 residues.

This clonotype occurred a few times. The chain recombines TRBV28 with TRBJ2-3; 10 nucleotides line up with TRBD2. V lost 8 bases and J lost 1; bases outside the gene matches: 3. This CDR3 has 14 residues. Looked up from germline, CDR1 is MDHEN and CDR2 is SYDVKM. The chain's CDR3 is CASLGLAGTDTQYF. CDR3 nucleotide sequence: TGTGCCAGCTTAGGACTAGCGGGCACAGATACGCAGTATTTT.

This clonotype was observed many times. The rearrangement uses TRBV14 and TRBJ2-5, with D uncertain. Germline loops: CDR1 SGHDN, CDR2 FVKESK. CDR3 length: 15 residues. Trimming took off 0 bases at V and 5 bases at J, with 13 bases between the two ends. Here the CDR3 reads CASSQELGRTETQYF. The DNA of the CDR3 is TGTGCCAGCAGCCAAGAGTTAGGCCGAACGGAGACCCAGTACTTC.

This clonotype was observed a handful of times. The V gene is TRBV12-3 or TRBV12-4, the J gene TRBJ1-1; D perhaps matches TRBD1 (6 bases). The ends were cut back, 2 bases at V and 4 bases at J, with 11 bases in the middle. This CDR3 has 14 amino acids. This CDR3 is CASSLRGGGTEAFF. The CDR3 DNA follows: TGTGCCAGCAGTTTACGGGGGGGCGGCACTGAAGCTTTCTTT.

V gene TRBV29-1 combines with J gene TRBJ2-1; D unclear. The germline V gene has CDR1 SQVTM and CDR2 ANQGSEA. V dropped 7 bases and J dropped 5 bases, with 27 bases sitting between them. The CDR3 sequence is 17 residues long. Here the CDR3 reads CSADPNIEEMNHNEQFF. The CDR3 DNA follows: TGCAGCGCTGACCCGAATATAGAAGAAATGAATCACAATGAGCAGTTCTTC.